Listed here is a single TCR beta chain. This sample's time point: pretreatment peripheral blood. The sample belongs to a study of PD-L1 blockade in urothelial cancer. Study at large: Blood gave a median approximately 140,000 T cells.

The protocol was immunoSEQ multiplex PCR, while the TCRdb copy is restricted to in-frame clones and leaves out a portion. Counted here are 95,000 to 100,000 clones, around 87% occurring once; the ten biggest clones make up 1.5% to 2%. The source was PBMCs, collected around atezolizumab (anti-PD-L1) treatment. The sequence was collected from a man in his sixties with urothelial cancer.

The CDR3 coding sequence is TGTGCCAGCAGTATCCGACTAGCGGGAGGAAAGAATGAGCAGTTCTTC. Encoded protein: CASSIRLAGGKNEQFF. The chain has TRBV27 and TRBJ2-1; 13 nucleotides match TRBD2. The length of the CDR3 is 16 residues. Per germline, CDR1 MNHEY and CDR2 SMNVEV (reference sequence). The V gene end was trimmed by 5 bases and the J gene end by 7 bases; junction bases not matched to a gene: 8.